This T cell receptor (beta chain) came from a study of T cell responses to AZD1222 COVID-19 vaccine. TCRdb's copy holds only in-frame clones and misses some; the assay was immunoSEQ multiplex PCR. The sample carries more than 150,000 clones, around 90% recorded once. CDR1 and CDR2 from the germline V gene are SEHNR and FQNEAQ (reference sequence). The length of the CDR3 is 18 residues. V lost 5 bases and J lost 1; bases outside the gene matches: 13. The receptor was isolated from an adult who received the AZD1222 COVID-19 vaccine. The chain uses TRBV7-9 and TRBJ1-5; 8 bases map to TRBD1. This specimen consisted of peripheral blood, obtained 28 days after the second AZD1222 dose. The CDR3 bases are TGTGCCAGCAGCGCCGACAGGGGAGGTGGTTGGAGCAATCAGCCCCAGCATTTT. Encoded protein: CASSADRGGGWSNQPQHF.